A single sample is the source of the 29 T cell receptor beta chains below, sequenced in a study of response to subunit inactivated influenza vaccine. TCRdb called the RT-PCR reads again in MiXCR, with one record for every CDR3 protein. The sample lists 800,000 to 1,000,000 distinct CDR3 sequences; about 20% were seen once. The source material was PBMCs from blood, sampled about 5 days after vaccination. The receptors originated from a man in his fifties who received an inactivated influenza vaccine.

This clonotype was detected a few times. The V call is TRBV7-6, the J call TRBJ1-2; D might be TRBD1 (6 bases). V was trimmed by 0 bases and J by 2 bases, leaving 10 bases between them. There are 15 residues in the CDR3. Germline-derived CDR1 and CDR2 are SGHVS and FNYEAQ. The CDR3 protein is CASSLALGTNYGYTF. The CDR3 bases are TGTGCCAGCAGCTTAGCGTTGGGGACAAACTATGGCTACACCTTC.

Ten or more counts support this clonotype. The chain uses TRBV11-2 and TRBJ2-1, with 12 bases identical to TRBD1. V was clipped by 4 bases and J by 7 bases; unmatched bases: 5. Germline CDR1 is SGHAT and CDR2 is FQNNGV. The CDR3 sequence is 15 residues long. CDR3 bases: TGTGCCAGCAGCTCCGGGACAGGGGGCTGGAATGAGCAGTTCTTC. Translating it yields CASSSGTGGWNEQFF.

V is TRBV5-5 and J is TRBJ2-1, with 10 bases that match TRBD2. CDR1 SGHKS and CDR2 YYEKEE come from the germline V gene (reference sequence). The CDR3 is 16 residues long. Germline trimming cut 3 bases from V and 9 bases from J; bases unmatched to any gene: 12. In DNA form, the CDR3 reads TGTGCCAGCAGCTCACCGAAGCGGGAGGGCCATGGTGAGCAGTTCTTC. Residues: CASSSPKREGHGEQFF.

V and J are TRBV7-9 and TRBJ2-3; 8 positions match TRBD1. Per the germline V gene, CDR1 is SEHNR and CDR2 is FQNEAQ (reference sequence). The CDR3 loop spans 15 amino acids. Trimming cost V 5 bases and J 3 bases; bases outside gene matches: 7. The CDR3 loop is CASSVTGGRTDTQYF. The CDR3 nucleotides are TGTGCCAGCAGCGTCACAGGGGGTAGGACAGATACGCAGTATTTT.

Notes on this clonotype: One end of the junction varies from germline; a read error may be responsible. This chain connects TRBV12-3 or TRBV12-4 to TRBJ2-1; D remains unclear. The CDR3 covers 11 residues. This CDR3 is CASSLGPDLGF. In DNA, the CDR3 is TGTGCCAGCAGTTTAGGACCAGACCTGGGCTTC.

This clonotype was seen many times. This sequence joins TRBV20-1 and TRBJ2-7; D may be TRBD1 or TRBD2 (6 bases each). CDR1 is DFQATT and CDR2 is SNEGSKA in the germline V gene (reference sequence). The CDR3 has 13 residues. Trimming shortened V by 3 bases and J by 0 bases, and 9 bases separated the two germline ends. The CDR3 DNA is TGCAGTGCTAGCGGGGGCCACTCCTACGAGCAGTACTTC. Protein product: CSASGGHSYEQYF.

The rearrangement uses TRBV12-3 or TRBV12-4 and TRBJ2-7; TRBD1 agrees at 9 bases. V was pared by 6 bases and J by 6 bases, with 9 bases of the junction left unmatched. This CDR3 comprises 14 residues. This chain's CDR3 is CASSPGQGTIEQYF. In nucleotides, the CDR3 is TGTGCCAGCAGCCCCGGACAGGGGACAATCGAGCAGTACTTC.

This clonotype was found once. This chain links TRBV28 with TRBJ1-3, with a weak D call TRBD1 (5 bases). The CDR3 has 15 amino acids. Looked up from germline, CDR1 is MDHEN and CDR2 is SYDVKM. V shed 2 bases and J shed 8 bases, with 16 bases lying between them. This CDR3 is CASSLAGESMDTIYF. The CDR3 DNA reads as TGTGCCAGCAGTTTAGCGGGGGAGTCGATGGACACCATATATTTT.

This clonotype was seen more than once but under ten times. The V call is TRBV20-1, the J call TRBJ2-1; 8 bases fit TRBD2. Per the germline V gene, CDR1 is DFQATT and CDR2 is SNEGSKA (reference sequence). After removal of 7 bases from V and 8 bases from J, the junction contained 13 bases not matched to a gene. The CDR3 consists of 14 residues. The CDR3 here is CSVPLGTSIYEQFF. CDR3 nucleotides: TGCAGTGTGCCTCTCGGGACTAGTATCTATGAGCAGTTCTTC.

The genes are TRBV27 and TRBJ2-3; 7 positions match TRBD2. The junction had 12 bases not matched to a gene; V was cut back by 8 bases and J by 1 base. The CDR3 covers 16 residues. Germline-derived CDR1 and CDR2 are MNHEY and SMNVEV (reference sequence). CDR3 sequence (DNA): TGTGCCAGCGGGTGGCCTAGCGGTCTAGGCACAGATACGCAGTATTTT. Encoded protein: CASGWPSGLGTDTQYF.

There are a few counts of this clonotype. This chain connects TRBV20-1 to TRBJ2-4; D unresolved. Germline loops: CDR1 DFQATT, CDR2 SNEGSKA (reference sequence). This CDR3 contains 13 residues. Written as DNA, the CDR3 is TGCAGCTTTAAGGGCAGTTCTTCAAACATTCAGTACTTC. This sequence encodes CSFKGSSSNIQYF.

This clonotype was seen only a few times. The chain combines TRBV30 with TRBJ2-1; 11 bases agree with TRBD2. Germline V gives CDR1 GTSNPN, CDR2 SVGIG (reference sequence). V was pared by 7 bases and J by 8 bases, with 10 bases of the junction left unmatched. CDR3 length: 14 residues. This CDR3 reads CASKGLAVGDEQFF. The CDR3 DNA reads as TGTGCCTCGAAGGGACTAGCGGTCGGTGATGAGCAGTTCTTC.

This chain uses TRBV12-3 or TRBV12-4 with TRBJ2-7, with 8 bases identical to TRBD1. With V trimmed by 0 bases and J by 5 bases, 6 bases remained unmatched. The CDR3 length is 15 residues. CDR3 protein: CASSLAGTGLHEQYF. The CDR3 DNA sequence: TGTGCCAGCAGTTTAGCCGGGACAGGCCTCCACGAGCAGTACTTC.

The chain is built from TRBV7-9 and TRBJ1-6, with D unresolved. V was trimmed by 1 base and J by 9 bases, leaving 10 bases between them. The CDR3 is 14 amino acids. Germline CDR1 and CDR2: SEHNR and FQNEAQ (reference sequence). In nucleotides, the CDR3 is TGTGCCAGCAGCTTAGGGGCCCCGGGTTCACCCCTCCACTTT. As protein: CASSLGAPGSPLHF.

V is TRBV12-3 or TRBV12-4 and J is TRBJ2-2; the D is unclear. V was cut by 3 bases and J by 7 bases, with 6 bases left in between. This CDR3 has 12 amino acids. As DNA, the CDR3 is TGTGCCAGCAGTTTTCCCATCGGGGAGCTGTTTTTT. It encodes CASSFPIGELFF.

Only a few counts were recorded for this clonotype. The chain is built from TRBV6-5 and TRBJ1-1; D gene uncertain. The CDR3 runs to 15 residues. Germline CDR1 and CDR2: MNHEY and SVGAGI. V shed 6 bases and J shed 3 bases, with 17 bases lying between them. The CDR3 loop is CASSLRGFGDTEAFF. In nucleotides, the CDR3 is TGTGCCAGCAGCTTAAGAGGATTTGGTGACACTGAAGCTTTCTTT.

This clonotype was seen more than once but under ten times. V is TRBV4-2 and J is TRBJ2-1; D gene uncertain. CDR1 and CDR2 from the germline V gene are LGHNA and YNFKEQ. The germline V and J ends were trimmed by 3 bases and 5 bases, with 14 bases remaining between them. This CDR3 is built from 15 residues. The CDR3, as DNA: TGTGCCAGCAGCCACTACGAGGTTACGAACAATGAGCAGTTCTTC. Encoded protein: CASSHYEVTNNEQFF.

This clonotype was recorded many times. This chain's CDR3 is CSARDTSGGKAINEQFF. DNA for the CDR3: TGCAGTGCTAGAGATACTAGCGGGGGTAAGGCTATAAATGAGCAGTTCTTC. This rearrangement joins TRBV20-1 to TRBJ2-1; 11 bases align to TRBD2. From germline, CDR1 is DFQATT and CDR2 SNEGSKA (reference sequence). CDR3 length equals 17 residues. V shed 0 bases, J shed 7 bases, and the junction held 11 bases outside the gene matches.

This clonotype is a singleton in its sample. This chain links TRBV7-9 with TRBJ1-6, with D possibly TRBD1 on 6 matching bases. The CDR3 is made up of 13 amino acids. Germline V CDR1 and CDR2: SEHNR, FQNEAQ (reference sequence). Trimming took off 5 bases at V and 14 bases at J, with 16 bases between the two ends. The CDR3 DNA follows: TGTGCCAGCAGCCAAATTGGGGGCTGGTCCCTCCACTTT. As protein: CASSQIGGWSLHF.

This clonotype was detected a few times. The chain links TRBV20-1 to TRBJ2-7; a weak D match, TRBD1 (8 bases). The CDR3 consists of 16 residues. V shed 0 bases and J shed 3 bases, with 18 bases lying between them. In germline, CDR1 is DFQATT, CDR2 SNEGSKA (reference sequence). For the CDR3, the DNA is TGCAGTGCTAGAGATTTTCGAACAGGGGGGGACTACGAGCAGTACTTC. Translation gives CSARDFRTGGDYEQYF.

The V call is TRBV12-3 or TRBV12-4, the J call TRBJ2-5; D is tentatively TRBD1 or TRBD2 (5 bases each). The CDR3 sequence is 15 residues long. Trimming took off 0 bases at V and 5 bases at J, with 13 bases between the two ends. CDR3 sequence (DNA): TGTGCCAGCAGTTTAGCGTGGACAAGAGGGGAGACCCAGTACTTC. As protein: CASSLAWTRGETQYF.

This clonotype has only a few counts. The chain joins TRBV10-3 to TRBJ1-2; TRBD1 matches at 7 bases. The CDR3 is made up of 13 amino acids. CDR1 is ENHRY, CDR2 SYGVKD, per germline. The J segment lost 6 bases and the V segment lost 6 bases, leaving 7 bases of the junction unmatched. This CDR3 reads CAIRKPTGDGYTF. The CDR3 DNA reads TGTGCCATCAGGAAGCCCACAGGGGATGGCTACACCTTC.

The rearrangement joins TRBV20-1 to TRBJ2-3; 10 nucleotides agree with TRBD2. V trimming: 3 bases; J trimming: 0 bases; junction bases outside the gene matches: 9. The CDR3 has 17 amino acids. CDR1 and CDR2 (germline): DFQATT, SNEGSKA (reference sequence). CDR3 sequence reads: CSARLAGARGSTDTQYF. The CDR3 DNA follows: TGCAGTGCTAGGCTAGCGGGAGCCCGGGGTAGCACAGATACGCAGTATTTT.

This clonotype turned up a few times. The chain has TRBV20-1 and TRBJ2-7; TRBD1 matches 9 bases. Germline CDR1 and CDR2: DFQATT and SNEGSKA (reference sequence). With 6 bases clipped from V and 5 bases from J, the junction kept 5 bases outside the gene matches. This CDR3 spans 12 amino acids. CDR3 DNA sequence: TGCAGTGCCTGGGACAGGGTCGACGAGCAGTACTTC. The encoded protein is CSAWDRVDEQYF.

A few counts support this clonotype. This chain connects TRBV9 to TRBJ2-1; 7 bases line up with TRBD1. The V segment lost 3 bases and the J segment 10 bases; nucleotides outside the gene matches: 10. Germline loops: CDR1 SGDLS, CDR2 YYNGEE. The CDR3 spans 14 residues. The CDR3 sequence is CASSALTGSGEQFF. CDR3 sequence (DNA): TGTGCCAGCAGCGCGCTGACAGGGAGTGGAGAGCAGTTCTTC.

The CDR3: CSVDFPYRVYGYTF. CDR3 coding DNA: TGCAGCGTTGATTTCCCCTACAGGGTTTATGGCTACACCTTC. The J gene is TRBJ1-2, the V gene TRBV29-1; TRBD1 is a possible D gene (6 bases). The CDR3 is made up of 14 amino acids. The ends were cut back, 3 bases at V and 5 bases at J, with 16 bases in the middle. The germline CDR1 and CDR2 sequences are SQVTM and ANQGSEA.

This clonotype was seen more than once but under ten times. The V and J genes are TRBV28 and TRBJ2-7; the match to TRBD2 covers 9 bases. Germline lookup yields CDR1 MDHEN and CDR2 SYDVKM. The CDR3 loop spans 12 amino acids. Trimming took 6 bases from V and 12 from J; bases not matched to a gene: 9. The CDR3 region has the DNA TGTGCCAGCAGACTTCCTAGCGGGACCGCGTACTTC. Encoded protein: CASRLPSGTAYF.

This chain connects TRBV20-1 to TRBJ2-7; TRBD1 matches at 11 bases. Germline CDR1 reads DFQATT; CDR2 reads SNEGSKA (reference sequence). This CDR3 has 13 residues. V dropped 5 bases and J dropped 3; count of bases not matched to a gene: 3. In DNA, the CDR3 is TGCAGTGCTCCGGGACAGGGGGTCTACGAGCAGTACTTC. Translating it yields CSAPGQGVYEQYF.

This clonotype was seen more than once but under ten times. The chain employs TRBV18 and TRBJ2-2; D gene unclear. V lost 3 bases to trimming and J lost 4 bases, with 12 bases between them. This CDR3 has 15 amino acids. The V gene's germline CDR1 is KGHSH and CDR2 LQKENI. Here the CDR3 reads CASSPQRSGTGELFF. The CDR3 DNA reads TGTGCCAGCTCACCGCAGCGTAGTGGCACCGGGGAGCTGTTTTTT.